This TCR beta chain was documented in a study of T cells in Graves' hyperthyroidism and ophthalmopathy (dated by TCRdb to between 2019 and 2020). Regarding the complete study: Peripheral blood samples were taken at the time of initial diagnosis, prior to any treatment. To identify TCR V-J signatures that set the groups apart, the researchers used a discovery cohort of 100 patients, made up of about 44 with Graves' ophthalmopathy and 57 with stable Graves' hyperthyroidism. An independent validation cohort of around 20 hyperthyroidism patients and over 15 patients who later progressed to ophthalmopathy tested prospective prediction of ophthalmopathy. The 100 discovery patients were randomly divided into training and test sets at a 7:3 ratio. Thyroid tissue and blood T-cell repertoires from over 5 Graves' hyperthyroidism patients were also compared in the study. Once sampling was done, hyperthyroidism patients were given methimazole at a starting dose of 30 mg daily, whereas ophthalmopathy patients were given high-dose intravenous methylprednisolone. TCR Vbeta CDR3 sequencing of fewer than 150 peripheral blood samples (roughly 41 ophthalmopathy, roughly 74 hyperthyroidism and approximately 17 progressor patients) is reported in the paper.

Here is what the overall study found, with its caveats: During validation, the model predicted progression to ophthalmopathy a median of approximately six months ahead of onset, with almost 71% sensitivity and about 75% specificity. No statistical method was used to fix the sample size in advance, and group allocation was not hidden from the investigators. Most expanded thyroid clonotypes (frequency above 0.001) were also detected in blood, suggesting blood repertoires may reflect thyroid immune responses. In cross-validation, a model built on a 13 V-J signature told ophthalmopathy apart from stable hyperthyroidism with 85% to 90% sensitivity and 81% to 82% specificity, and in testing the same model reached 80%/75%.

Amplification of TCR beta CDR3 regions was carried out from RNA transcripts. A first-round RT-PCR of the TCR CDR3 used the HTBI primer set with the Qiagen OneStep RT-PCR kit. The libraries were constructed in a second round of multiplex PCR and then size-selected and purified. The libraries were sequenced on an Illumina HiSeq2000 using paired-end 100 bp reads. As for the original processing: Raw data were processed with SOAPnuke, discarding reads with adapters, uncalled bases, mean Phred below 15, or no exact constant-primer or identifier match. High-quality paired reads were merged using COPE v1.2.5, and each unique nucleotide sequence was defined as a clonotype. MiTCR v1.1 was used to align clonotypes to the IMGT TRBV, TRBD and TRBJ reference segments. Analysis was restricted to V-J combinations with a frequency above 0.0001, which covered roughly 99% of repertoires. The TCS score was defined as F50 (clonal expansion) divided by E x V (chaos), with BLOSUM62-based TCRdist calculated between CDR3 peptides within each V-J. Welch's t-statistics and random forest reduced fewer than 600 V-J features to about 13, which were used in a naive Bayes classifier (R e1071). TCRdb reworked the public reads: Q25 trimming with fastp, MiXCR clone assembly, productive beta chains retained. Rows are combined by CDR3 protein, so each entry shows the most common genes and DNA. V and J calls and clone size were set by TCRdb, not the authors. For this sample the table gives 350,000 to 400,000 distinct CDR3 sequences, of which 14% to 15% were detected only once. The top ten hold roughly 33% of the sample.

Many counts were recorded for this clonotype. The antigen it recognizes is unknown. Base qualities are not recorded, but no much larger clone differs from it by a single base. Trimming takes 1 base from V and 6 bases from J, and the germline ends sit 17 bases apart. The CDR3 starts with the cysteine, ends with the phenylalanine, and has 16 residues. Only the CDR3 part of the read is kept: 48 bases, read in frame from the first base. Taken from the germline V gene, the CDR1 and CDR2 loops are SGHNT and YENEEA. A patient counted as having stable Graves' hyperthyroidism if no progression to ophthalmopathy occurred over 18 months of follow-up. Hyperthyroidism patients were aged 18 to 65 years and newly diagnosed, with disease duration of less than 2 months. The study excluded patients with uncontrolled infections, other autoimmune diseases, pregnancy or lactation. Diagnoses relied on clinical symptoms, serum thyroxine and TRAb, thyroid ultrasound and orbital computed tomography. Ficoll-Paque density gradient centrifugation was used to isolate PBMCs from about 9 ml of fresh peripheral blood. Total RNA was extracted with Trizol reagent, and quality was checked on an Agilent 2100 Bioanalyzer.

The sequenced sample consisted of blood. The rearrangement joined TRBV11-3 to TRBJ2-3; a confident D gene designation cannot be given. This sequence was found in a woman in her 30s with Graves' hyperthyroidism. The DNA sequence is given as TGTGCCAGCAGCTTAGGGCCCTCCACCCCCCGGGATACGCAGTATTTT. The resulting protein is CASSLGPSTPRDTQYF. The CDR3 plus the reference TRBV11-3 and TRBJ2-3 genes for the other parts give the full variable domain: EAGVVQSPRYKIIEKKQPVAFWCNPISGHNTLYWYLQNLGQGPELLIRYENEEAVDDSQLPKDRFSAERLKGVDSTLKIQPAELGDSAVYLCASSLGPSTPRDTQYFGPGTRLTVL.